This TCR beta chain comes out of a study of immune characterization of retroperitoneal liposarcoma. Trimming stripped 2 bases from V and 0 bases from J, with 13 bases between. The CDR3 runs 17 residues. Germline V gives CDR1 MNHNS, CDR2 SASEGT. From the PCR reads, TCRdb called clonotypes with MiXCR, one entry per CDR3 protein. In the table there are over 15,000 distinct CDR3 sequences, 35% to 45% of which are singletons. This clonotype was seen a single time. The TCR comes from a male donor with retroperitoneal liposarcoma. This chain uses TRBV6-1 with TRBJ2-2; D is undetermined. Sequencing was performed on blood. CDR3 sequence reads: CASSERRIPANTGELFF. The CDR3 DNA reads as TGTGCCAGCAGTGAACGGCGGATACCAGCGAACACCGGGGAGCTGTTTTTT.